The 24 T cell receptor beta chains below come from one sample, sequenced in a study of T cell repertoires in cytomegalovirus infection. TCRdb redid the calling of the reads with MiXCR, one entry per CDR3 protein. Among just under 550,000 distinct CDR3 sequences, about 26% were seen once, and the ten largest hold 13%. Sequenced material: PBMCs. These receptors were collected from a human donor in good health (CMV status not recorded). Some clones in this sample may be carry-over from other donors' samples.

The chain combines TRBV28 with TRBJ2-2, with 9 bases aligning to TRBD1. This CDR3 has 15 residues. Looked up from germline, CDR1 is MDHEN and CDR2 is SYDVKM. V dropped 6 bases and J dropped 5; count of bases not matched to a gene: 7. The CDR3 here is CASRRTGAGTGELFF. As DNA, the CDR3 is TGTGCCAGCAGACGGACAGGGGCCGGAACCGGGGAGCTGTTTTTT.

The chain links TRBV2 to TRBJ2-5, with D possibly TRBD1 on 6 matching bases. This CDR3 spans 15 amino acids. V lost 3 bases and J 2 bases, leaving 13 bases between the germline ends. Germline V CDR1 and CDR2: SNHLY, FYNNEI. For the CDR3, the DNA is TGTGCCAGCAGTGAGTTCAGGGGACCTCAAGAGACCCAGTACTTC. Its protein is CASSEFRGPQETQYF.

In regard to this clonotype: The CDR3 end shows no conserved phenylalanine or tryptophan, and so a read error is likely. The rearrangement links TRBV7-9 to TRBJ1-4; the D gene is possibly TRBD1 (6 bases). The CDR3 sequence is 15 residues long. V lost 1 base and J lost 7, with 13 bases in between. From germline, CDR1 is SEHNR and CDR2 FQNEAQ (reference sequence). In DNA form, the CDR3 reads TGTGCCAGCAGCTTAGGACAGGCCGGTGGTGAAAAACTGTTTCTT. Amino acids: CASSLGQAGGEKLFL.

V usage is TRBV5-6 and J usage is TRBJ1-1; D remains unclear. V shed 4 bases and J shed 0 bases, with 10 bases lying between them. CDR3 length: 14 amino acids. CDR1 is SGHDT, CDR2 YYEEEE, per germline. This chain's CDR3 is CASSRGIMNTEAFF. CDR3 DNA: TGTGCCAGCAGCCGAGGGATAATGAACACTGAAGCTTTCTTT.

The chain carries TRBV7-2 and TRBJ1-2, with D tentatively TRBD1 (5 bases). Looked up from germline, CDR1 is SGHTA and CDR2 is FQGNSA. There are 16 residues in the CDR3. The V end was cut by 5 bases, the J end by 2 bases, with 18 bases between. In DNA, the CDR3 is TGTGCCAGCAGCCGAACGTTAGCGGGGGGGAACTATGGCTACACCTTC. Translating gives CASSRTLAGGNYGYTF.

This clonotype was observed a few times. The rearrangement links TRBV27 to TRBJ2-5; TRBD1 aligns across 10 bases. Trimming removed 4 bases from V and 5 bases from J; junction bases left unmatched: 7. The V gene's germline CDR1 is MNHEY and CDR2 SMNVEV (reference sequence). CDR3 length: 15 amino acids. The CDR3 spells CASSSMGQGSETQYF. CDR3 nucleotides: TGTGCCAGCAGTTCCATGGGACAGGGGAGCGAGACCCAGTACTTC.

This clonotype was found a few times. V usage is TRBV19 and J usage is TRBJ2-6, with D unclear. V gave up 3 bases and J gave up 3 bases, with 9 bases separating them. This CDR3 spans 15 amino acids. Germline CDR1 reads LNHDA; CDR2 reads SQIVND (reference sequence). The CDR3 here is CASSIPAGGANVLTF. CDR3 bases: TGTGCCAGTAGTATTCCCGCCGGTGGGGCCAACGTCCTGACTTTC.

V is TRBV2 and J is TRBJ2-7; D gene uncertain. Between the trimmed V and J ends, which lost 6 bases and 8 bases, there was a span of 17 bases. The germline gives CDR1 SNHLY, CDR2 FYNNEI. This CDR3 has 13 amino acids. The CDR3 sequence: CASSPNRSDQQYF. CDR3 DNA sequence: TGTGCCAGCAGCCCGAACCGTTCCGACCAGCAGTACTTC.

V usage is TRBV12-3 or TRBV12-4 and J usage is TRBJ2-5; D uncertain. The V end lost 6 bases, the J end lost 1 base, and 15 bases lay between the germline ends. The CDR3 is made up of 15 amino acids. In nucleotides, the CDR3 is TGTGCCAGCAGGGCCATGATGAGCTTCCAAGAGACCCAGTACTTC. This translates into CASRAMMSFQETQYF.

The rearrangement links TRBV7-9 to TRBJ1-5, with D possibly TRBD1 on 5 matching bases. This CDR3 region has 17 residues. V lost 1 base and J lost 0, with 13 bases in between. Per germline, CDR1 SEHNR and CDR2 FQNEAQ (reference sequence). The CDR3 reads CASSLDWGVNSNQPQHF. In nucleotides, the CDR3 is TGTGCCAGCAGCTTAGATTGGGGGGTCAATAGCAATCAGCCCCAGCATTTT.

V gene TRBV5-4 combines with J gene TRBJ2-1, with TRBD2 matching over 10 bases. Germline CDR1 and CDR2: SGHNT and YYREEE (reference sequence). The CDR3 is 16 amino acids. The V and J ends lost 4 bases and 3 bases, in that order; junction bases with no gene match: 7. The CDR3 here is CASSAPLAGGYNEQFF. DNA for the CDR3: TGTGCCAGCAGCGCCCCTTTAGCGGGAGGCTACAATGAGCAGTTCTTC. The full variable domain, its missing parts supplied by reference TRBV5-4 and TRBJ2-1, is ETGVTQSPTHLIKTRGQQVTLRCSSQSGHNTVSWYQQALGQGPQFIFQYYREEENGRGNFPPRFSGLQFPNYSSELNVNALELDDSALYLCASSAPLAGGYNEQFFGPGTRLTVL.

The rearrangement uses TRBV20-1 and TRBJ2-3; 10 positions agree with TRBD2. The CDR3 loop spans 13 amino acids. V shed 8 bases and J 6 bases; nucleotides not matched to a gene: 8. Germline-derived CDR1 and CDR2 are DFQATT and SNEGSKA (reference sequence). The DNA for the CDR3 is TGCAGTCGGACTAGCGGATTCGGGGATACGCAGTATTTT. It encodes CSRTSGFGDTQYF.

This clonotype was seen more than once but under ten times. The gene calls are TRBV7-2 and TRBJ1-5; D is possibly TRBD1 (6 bases). V gave up 5 bases and J gave up 8 bases, with 19 bases separating them. The CDR3 contains 15 residues. Germline assignment: CDR1 SGHTA and CDR2 FQGNSA. The CDR3 sequence is CASSAEGEGREPQHF. In DNA form, the CDR3 reads TGTGCCAGCAGCGCCGAGGGGGAGGGGAGGGAGCCCCAGCATTTT. Combining the CDR3 with reference TRBV7-2 and TRBJ1-5 gives the whole variable domain GAGVSQSPSNKVTEKGKDVELRCDPISGHTALYWYRQSLGQGLEFLIYFQGNSAPDKSGLPSDRFSAERTGGSVSTLTIQRTQQEDSAVYLCASSAEGEGREPQHFGDGTRLSIL.

There are a few counts of this clonotype. This chain links TRBV24-1 with TRBJ2-5, with TRBD1 matching 10 bases. There are 15 residues in the CDR3. Trimming cost V 4 bases and J 4 bases; bases outside gene matches: 5. CDR1 is KGHDR and CDR2 is SFDVKD in the germline V gene. CDR3 sequence: CATSDPDRGGETQYF. Written as DNA, the CDR3 is TGTGCCACCAGTGACCCGGACAGGGGGGGAGAGACCCAGTACTTC.

The chain couples TRBV20-1 to TRBJ2-1; 7 bases line up with TRBD2. The CDR3 contains 15 residues. Looked up from germline, CDR1 is DFQATT and CDR2 is SNEGSKA (reference sequence). The V and J ends lost 3 bases and 5 bases, in that order; junction bases with no gene match: 10. The DNA of the CDR3 is TGCAGTGCTAGTCGTGGAGCGGGGCCCCACAATGAGCAGTTCTTC. Translating it yields CSASRGAGPHNEQFF.

The chain couples TRBV6-5 to TRBJ2-1, with D possibly matching TRBD2 (6 bases). The CDR3 has 15 residues. Per germline, CDR1 MNHEY and CDR2 SVGAGI. V shed 6 bases and J shed 1 base, with 13 bases lying between them. Here the CDR3 reads CASRRAAGSYNEQFF. CDR3 sequence (DNA): TGTGCCAGCAGGAGGGCCGCGGGATCCTACAATGAGCAGTTCTTC.

This clonotype has only a few counts. The chain combines TRBV12-3 or TRBV12-4 with TRBJ2-3; D gene ambiguous. CDR3 length equals 13 residues. The ends were cut back, 1 base at V and 7 bases at J, with 9 bases in the middle. The CDR3 DNA reads as TGTGCCAGCAGTTTAGTTCGCTATCATACGCAGTATTTT. Amino acids: CASSLVRYHTQYF.

V gene TRBV27 combines with J gene TRBJ2-7; 10 nucleotides line up with TRBD2. V gave up 8 bases and J gave up 7 bases; unmatched junction bases: 11. This CDR3 comprises 14 residues. Germline V gives CDR1 MNHEY, CDR2 SMNVEV (reference sequence). The CDR3 region has the DNA TGTGCCAGCCGTAGGAGCGGGAGGGCAGAAGAGCAGTACTTC. Its protein product is CASRRSGRAEEQYF.

V and J are TRBV4-1 and TRBJ2-1; 10 bases are a match to TRBD2. Trimming cost V 0 bases and J 8 bases; bases outside gene matches: 7. CDR1 is MGHRA and CDR2 is YSYEKL in the germline V gene. This CDR3 comprises 16 residues. The CDR3 DNA reads TGCGCCAGCAGCCAAGACCCGGGACTAGCGATTTATGAGCAGTTCTTC. It specifies CASSQDPGLAIYEQFF.

The gene calls are TRBV15 and TRBJ1-5; 8 nucleotides match TRBD1. The germline V gene has CDR1 LNHNV and CDR2 YYDKDF (reference sequence). The V and J ends lost 5 bases and 10 bases, in that order; junction bases with no gene match: 4. There are 12 residues in the CDR3. CDR3 sequence reads: CATSHGTGPQHF. The CDR3, as DNA: TGTGCCACCAGCCATGGGACAGGACCCCAGCATTTT.

The chain combines TRBV18 with TRBJ2-3, with D hard to call. The CDR3 has 13 residues. With 3 bases removed from V and 5 bases from J, the gap between germline ends came to 9 bases. Germline-derived CDR1 and CDR2 are KGHSH and LQKENI. This chain's CDR3 is CASSPPIIDTQYF. In DNA form, the CDR3 reads TGTGCCAGCTCACCCCCTATTATAGATACGCAGTATTTT.

The chain employs TRBV11-3 and TRBJ1-1; D gene ambiguous. Trimming took 2 bases from V and 3 from J, leaving 10 bases between them. CDR3 length: 14 residues. From germline, CDR1 is SGHNT and CDR2 YENEEA. CDR3 in DNA: TGTGCCAGCAGCTTATGGGTGGACGACACTGAAGCTTTCTTT. It is translated as CASSLWVDDTEAFF.

The chain is built from TRBV6-2 or TRBV6-3 and TRBJ1-5, with D tentatively TRBD1 (6 bases). V was trimmed by 8 bases and J by 4 bases, leaving 18 bases between them. Germline CDR1 MNHEY, CDR2 SVGEGT. The CDR3 is 15 residues long. The CDR3 reads CASRYLGTSNQPQHF. The CDR3 DNA sequence: TGTGCCAGCCGCTACCTAGGGACATCTAATCAGCCCCAGCATTTT.

The rearrangement joins TRBV5-6 to TRBJ2-3; D perhaps matches TRBD1 (5 bases). Germline CDR1 and CDR2: SGHDT and YYEEEE. V lost 4 bases and J lost 1, with 13 bases in between. This CDR3 spans 15 amino acids. The CDR3 DNA reads as TGTGCCAGCAGCGGAACACAGGTGGGCACAGATACGCAGTATTTT. It translates to CASSGTQVGTDTQYF.